This T cell receptor (beta chain) was retrieved from a study of vaccination and CD4 T cells after COVID-19. V lost 1 base to trimming and J lost 3 bases, with 13 bases between them. This CDR3 region has 14 residues. CDR1 and CDR2 from the germline V gene are DFQATT and SNEGSKA (reference sequence). This clonotype was recorded only once. The antigen remains undetermined. Cultured CD4+ T-cell DNA underwent Oncomine TCR Beta short-read sequencing. In TCRdb, the PCR reads were re-called with MiXCR into one record per CDR3 protein. The sample lists over 10,000 distinct CDR3 sequences, roughly four fifths occurring once. As for treatment: roughly nine-day PBMC culture with coronavirus spike peptide pools or control peptides (ViraFEST assay).

The chain joins TRBV20-1 to TRBJ2-7; a weak D match, TRBD2 (6 bases). The receptor comes from a human donor who had recovered from COVID-19. Sequencing was done on a sample of CD4+ T cells from blood, cultured in vitro. CDR3: CSARAPSVFYEQYF. CDR3 nucleotides: TGCAGTGCTAGAGCCCCTAGCGTTTTCTACGAGCAGTACTTC.